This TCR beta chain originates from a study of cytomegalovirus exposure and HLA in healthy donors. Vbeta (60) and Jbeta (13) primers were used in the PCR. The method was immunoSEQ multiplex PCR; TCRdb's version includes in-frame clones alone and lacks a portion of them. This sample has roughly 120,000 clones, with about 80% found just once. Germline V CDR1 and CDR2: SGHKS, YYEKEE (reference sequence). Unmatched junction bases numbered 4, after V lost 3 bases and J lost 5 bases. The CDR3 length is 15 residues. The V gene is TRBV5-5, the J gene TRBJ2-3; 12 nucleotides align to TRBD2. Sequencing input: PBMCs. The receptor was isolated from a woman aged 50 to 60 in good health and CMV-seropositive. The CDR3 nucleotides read TGTGCCAGCAGCTCCCTAGCGGGGGGGGTAGATACGCAGTATTTT. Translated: CASSSLAGGVDTQYF.